Each of the 10 T cell receptor beta chains below was sequenced from the same sample in a study of identical twins. TCRdb independently ran MiXCR on the 5' RACE reads; one entry per CDR3 protein. The sample records 350,000 to 600,000 distinct CDR3 sequences, about 14% being singletons. The sample also formed part of further work on yellow fever vaccine responses in identical twins.

The source material was CD4+ T cells sorted from blood. The source is a woman under 30 in good health.

This clonotype was seen ten or more times. This chain connects TRBV7-6 to TRBJ2-3; D gene uncertain. This CDR3 has 13 amino acids. The germline V and J ends were trimmed by 2 bases and 3 bases, with 6 bases remaining between them. Germline CDR1 is SGHVS and CDR2 is FNYEAQ. The CDR3 DNA follows: TGTGCCAGCAGCTTACTTGGAACAGATACGCAGTATTTT. Translating it yields CASSLLGTDTQYF. Complete variable domain (other parts from reference TRBV7-6 and TRBJ2-3): GAGVSQSPRYKVTKRGQDVALRCDPISGHVSLYWYRQALGQGPEFLTYFNYEAQQDKSGLPNDRFSAERPEGSISTLTIQRTEQRDSAMYRCASSLLGTDTQYFGPGTRLTVL.

This clonotype was counted between two and nine times. The CDR3 bases are TGTGCCTGGAGTTTTGACCAAGAGACCCAGTACTTC. Translation: CAWSFDQETQYF. The chain employs TRBV30 and TRBJ2-5; D gene ambiguous. Germline V gene sequence: CDR1 GTSNPN, CDR2 SVGIG (reference sequence). The CDR3 has 12 residues. V was cut by 2 bases and J by 0 bases, with 4 bases left in between.

The chain joins TRBV20-1 to TRBJ2-1; 9 bases agree with TRBD1. The CDR3 has 13 amino acids. V dropped 7 bases and J dropped 7; count of bases not matched to a gene: 8. Germline V CDR1 and CDR2: DFQATT, SNEGSKA (reference sequence). The CDR3 sequence is CSGDGQGSNEQFF. The CDR3 DNA reads as TGCAGTGGGGATGGACAGGGGAGTAATGAGCAGTTCTTC.

The gene calls are TRBV20-1 and TRBJ2-2; D assignment may be TRBD1 or TRBD2 (5 bases each). Per germline, CDR1 DFQATT and CDR2 SNEGSKA (reference sequence). This CDR3 region has 15 residues. V was clipped by 2 bases and J by 0 bases, with 10 bases between them. The CDR3 spells CSARMGTANTGELFF. DNA for the CDR3: TGCAGTGCTAGAATGGGGACGGCGAACACCGGGGAGCTGTTTTTT.

This clonotype turned up a few times. The chain has TRBV12-3 or TRBV12-4 and TRBJ2-1; 7 bases agree with TRBD2. J was trimmed by 3 bases and V by 8 bases; bases with no gene match: 10. This CDR3 region has 15 residues. DNA for the CDR3: TGTGCCAGCTGTCCCTCGGGAGGTCTCTACAATGAGCAGTTCTTC. This gives the protein CASCPSGGLYNEQFF.

This clonotype was counted a few times. The genes are TRBV18 and TRBJ1-1; D possibly corresponds to TRBD1 (5 bases). There are 13 residues in the CDR3. The V end lost 4 bases, the J end lost 5 bases, and 11 bases lay between the germline ends. Germline CDR1 KGHSH, CDR2 LQKENI. This chain's CDR3 is CASSLGRETEAFF. The CDR3 nucleotides read TGTGCCAGCTCACTAGGCAGGGAAACTGAAGCTTTCTTT.

The gene calls are TRBV12-1 and TRBJ2-3; TRBD2, the table's D call, lacks a check against the DNA. TRBV12-1 is termed a pseudogene. CDR3 length: 16 amino acids. As DNA, the CDR3 is TGTGCCAGCAGCCCTGCGGGCGGGAGGGCCGGAGATACGCAGTATTTT. It encodes CASSPAGGRAGDTQYF.

This clonotype has more than one count but fewer than ten. The rearrangement links TRBV24-1 to TRBJ2-6, with 11 bases aligning to TRBD1. CDR1 and CDR2 from the germline V gene are KGHDR and SFDVKD. The CDR3 runs to 15 residues. V shed 9 bases, J shed 2 bases, and the junction held 2 bases outside the gene matches. The CDR3 nucleotides are TGTGCCACCCGGGGACAGGGGGCTGGGGCCAACGTCCTGACTTTC. This sequence encodes CATRGQGAGANVLTF.

The CDR3 is CASSFSGTGAYEQYF. The CDR3 DNA reads TGCGCCAGCAGCTTTTCCGGGACAGGGGCCTACGAGCAGTACTTC. The V call is TRBV5-1, the J call TRBJ2-7; 10 nucleotides agree with TRBD1. V shed 2 bases and J 2 bases; nucleotides not matched to a gene: 4. CDR1 SGHRS and CDR2 YFSETQ come from the germline V gene. CDR3 length equals 15 residues.

This chain links TRBV5-1 with TRBJ2-7, with 15 bases lining up with TRBD2. The CDR3 is 16 amino acids. V lost 0 bases, J lost 2 bases, and 0 bases stayed unmatched. The germline CDR1 and CDR2 sequences are SGHRS and YFSETQ. The CDR3 loop is CASSLGTSGRAYEQYF. The CDR3 nucleotides read TGCGCCAGCAGCTTGGGGACTAGCGGGAGGGCCTACGAGCAGTACTTC.